This T cell receptor (beta chain) was documented in a study of T cell responses to AZD1222 COVID-19 vaccine. Looking at the study overall: Pooling covered second doses at about 4 or about 12 weeks.

The data were produced by immunoSEQ multiplex PCR, yet TCRdb's version contains in-frame clones alone and is incomplete. Altogether approximately 150,000 clones are present, 90% to 95% being singletons, with the ten largest covering about 1%. Broader study findings: In all cases, repertoires were sampled only after the peak T cell response. Donors were mostly white British, more females; clonal diversity possibly underestimated. Per reports, nearly half of all spike-specific TCRs target regions that are unmutated in variants.

This CDR3 is built from 13 residues. V was pared by 5 bases and J by 3 bases, with 3 bases of the junction left unmatched. CDR1 and CDR2 from the germline V gene are LGHDT and YNNKEL (reference sequence). On this clone: Its antigen is undetermined.

The TCR originated in an adult in good health. The material sequenced was peripheral blood, taken on day 0 of AZD1222 vaccination. The chain links TRBV3-1 (or the pseudogene TRBV3-2) to TRBJ2-7; TRBD2 aligns across 8 bases. Here the CDR3 DNA reads TGTGCCAGCAGCTCGGGACTAGTCTACGAGCAGTACTTC. This translates into CASSSGLVYEQYF.